This TCR beta chain was retrieved from a study of blood T cells in healthy people across ages. General study findings and limits: No one knew whether donors had CMV, which possibly confounded expanded clonotype changes. Naive and antigen-experienced cells were not separated, limiting conclusive comparison. Naive T cell percentage showed a strong correlation with the diversity of TCR beta.

Per sample, extraction of total RNA gave at least 6 micrograms in every case. It was with a sample-barcoded 5' primer and a J-beta primer mix that a second PCR of about 6 to 12 cycles was run. TCRdb reprocessed the 5' RACE reads via MiXCR and lists one record per CDR3 protein. The data hold about 510,000 distinct CDR3 sequences, with around 27% observed a single time. This clonotype was seen a few times. Its antigen is undetermined. This CDR3 has 16 amino acids. In germline, CDR1 is LGHNA, CDR2 YNFKEQ. Trimming removed 6 bases at V and 4 bases at J, with 19 bases between. The sample was also linked to a second study, of T cells of mothers and their children.

This TCR came from a boy aged 2-9 years in good health. The chain uses TRBV4-2 and TRBJ2-1; D might be TRBD1 or TRBD2, each matching 6 bases. The specimen sequenced was blood. The CDR3 DNA follows: TGTGCCAGCAGGAATCCAACAGGGACTCATTACAATGAGCAGTTCTTC. Residues: CASRNPTGTHYNEQFF.